This TCR beta chain was sequenced during a study of CXCR3-negative and CXCR3-positive naive CD8 T cells. Sorts that each held 250,000 to 300,000 cells were run in triplicate for every CD8+ T cell subset. Naive CD8+ T cells had a CD45RO-CCR7+CD27+CD95- phenotype. General study points: Whereas both naive subsets had comparably high diversity, memory CD8+ cells had much lower diversity. Similar TRBV-TRBJ gene usage was seen in naive CXCR3-negative and CXCR3-positive cells, but not in memory cells. Naive cells with CXCR3 showed TRB CDR3s that were more hydrophobic than those in CXCR3-negative naive cells.

About this clonotype itself: Its cognate antigen is unknown.

The libraries of TRB cDNA were constructed through 5' RACE using UMI labels. TCRdb reprocessed the 5' RACE reads and stores each CDR3 protein as one record, lacking DNA. In all, the sample yields about 70,000 distinct CDR3 sequences. Germline CDR1 and CDR2: SGHTA and FQGNSA. This CDR3 has 14 residues. The sample taken for sequencing was naive CXCR3+ CD8+ T cells from blood. Subset of the sample: CD45RO-CCR7+CD27+CD95- naive CD8+ T cells expressing CXCR3 (TNR3+). The V call is TRBV7-2, the J call TRBJ2-7; the TRBD2 assignment by TCRdb is unverifiable without DNA. The clonotype comes from a human donor in good health. Some clones in this sample may be carry-over from other donors' samples. CDR3: CASSFGDFSYEQYF.